This T cell receptor (beta chain) was captured by sequencing in a study of T-cell reconstitution after alpha-beta-depleted transplantation in children (dated by TCRdb to about 2016). Some background on the complete study: The study quantitatively tracked T-cell immune reconstitution after TCRalphabeta/CD19-depleted allogeneic hematopoietic cell transplantation in children using TCR repertoire profiling.

Libraries were built with PCR. TCRdb records Illumina HiSeq 2500 as the sequencer. TCR libraries were prepared with molecular barcoding, using unique molecular identifiers to normalize TCRbeta repertoire quantification. TCRdb passed the public sequencing reads through fastp at Q25 and MiXCR, retaining productive beta sequences. Duplicate CDR3 protein sequences are folded into a single record with the most common DNA and genes. The sample has about 870,000 distinct CDR3 sequences on record, 15% to 20% of them singletons. The top ten constitute around 4.5% of the sample. Here is what the overall study found, with its caveats: Over subsequent months, a decline in hyperexpanded clone frequencies was noted, and after one year, T-cell counts and TCRbeta diversity were mostly ascribed to newly produced T cells. About two months after transplant, the apparently early recovery of alphabetaT-cell counts reportedly depended on just several hundred clones that had expanded rapidly and came from non-depleted graft cells. The high TCRbeta diversity at day 60 in some patients was ascribed to recipient T cells and intrathymic progenitors that had survived conditioning.

The sample's treatment or condition label is to be understood as: allogeneic hematopoietic cell transplantation with graft depleted of TCRalphabeta T cells and CD19 B cells. The transplant recipients were children given TCRalphabeta/CD19-depleted allogeneic hematopoietic cell grafts. Cut back by 4 bases and 5 bases, the V and J ends lie 17 bases apart. The CDR1 and CDR2 encoded by the germline V gene are MNHEY and SVGAGI. The CDR3, from cysteine to phenylalanine, totals 16 residues. Here the CDR3 DNA is all that survives: 48 bases in frame from base 1. As for this clonotype: Its antigen is not yet known. Base qualities were left out, and no much larger clone turns up one base away.

The V and J segments used are TRBV6-5 and TRBJ2-2, and perhaps TRBD2 as D gene, on 6 matching bases. The source is a male patient under 18 who had a stem cell transplant for acute lymphoblastic leukemia, so the T cells may come from the graft donor. The sample consisted of PBMCs, mostly from graft donor cells, taken 360 days after TCRalphabeta/CD19-depleted stem cell transplant. The nucleotide sequence is TGTGCCAGCAGTTCCCTTTCTAGCGAGAATACCGGGGAGCTGTTTTTT. The resulting protein is CASSSLSSENTGELFF.